This T cell receptor beta chain was retrieved from a study of Ad26.COV2.S vaccination and SARS-CoV-2 variants. V gave up 7 bases and J gave up 0 bases, with 9 bases separating them. Germline lookup yields CDR1 SEHNR and CDR2 FQNEAQ (reference sequence). This CDR3 has 13 residues. Regarding this clone: The target antigen is unknown.

Sequencing used immunoSEQ multiplex PCR; TCRdb keeps in-frame clones, though not all of them. The sample records roughly 350,000 clones, 85% to 90% being singletons. Study-level results: The TCR breadth and depth analyses may have understated or missed part of the total T cell responses. Spike-specific responses of CD8+ and CD4+ T cells were reported to display substantial breadth after vaccination. Spike-specific TCR breadth ran higher among vaccine recipients than placebo recipients.

Treatment given: around 19 received Ad26.COV2.S at low or high dose, single or two shots; five or six received placebo; per-sample allocation not given. Samples came from day 63 after the first vaccine or placebo injection. As its vector, the vaccine had Ad26, which expressed Wuhan-strain SARS-CoV-2 spike. The chain has TRBV7-9 and TRBJ1-1; D gene uncertain. This clonotype originated in a person aged 18-60 years who received the Ad26.COV2.S COVID-19 vaccine or a placebo. Specimen: peripheral blood, collected in a trial of Ad26.COV2.S vaccine versus placebo. CDR3 sequence reads: CASTEAVNTEAFF. In DNA form, the CDR3 reads TGTGCCAGCACCGAGGCTGTGAACACTGAAGCTTTCTTT.